This T cell receptor beta chain originates from a study of cytomegalovirus exposure and HLA in healthy donors. Study-level information: Earlier work reported 117 million unique TCR beta sequences from 150 million to 200 million T cells. Study observations and caveats: Analyzed later, most CMV-associated TCR beta chains appeared HLA-restricted. Versus the approximately 670-donor mean, an Asian-associated ancestry cluster reportedly showed fewer N-insertions in a later analysis.

Each of the donors was a healthy bone marrow donor. Germline lookup yields CDR1 WSHSY and CDR2 SAAADI. J lost 3 bases, V lost 7 bases, and 3 bases had no gene match. The CDR3 has 14 amino acids. PCR was performed using 60 Vbeta and 13 Jbeta primers. Profiled with immunoSEQ multiplex PCR; TCRdb holds only in-frame clones, not every one. Counted here are around 160,000 clones, approximately 88% occurring once; the ten biggest clones make up approximately 1.5%. To note about this clone: The antigen is not known.

The sequence was obtained from a woman in her late teens or twenties in good health and CMV-seronegative. The J gene is TRBJ2-2, the V gene TRBV10-2; TRBD1 aligns across 9 bases. The sample was PBMCs. The CDR3 is CASTRTGDTGELFF. The DNA for the CDR3 is TGCGCCAGCACCCGGACAGGGGACACCGGGGAGCTGTTTTTT.